These 28 T cell receptor beta chains originate from one sample sequenced in a study of CD8 T cells in Susac syndrome. RNA totalling about 0.5 to 1 ug underwent reverse transcription with random hexamers. TCRdb used MiXCR to reprocess the immunoSEQ multiplex PCR reads, holding one entry per CDR3 protein. The profile shows under 95,000 distinct CDR3 sequences, just under 95% of them singletons. Sequencing was carried out using CD8+ T cells from PBMCs. All receptors come from a human donor with Susac syndrome.

The rearrangement uses TRBV23-1 and TRBJ2-7, with TRBD2 matching 9 bases. TRBV23-1 is an ORF, and what it does is uncertain. The CDR3 sequence is 14 residues long. The V and J ends lost 4 bases and 3 bases, in that order; junction bases with no gene match: 4. The DNA for the CDR3 is TGCGCCAGCAGTCGACTAGCGGCCTTCTACGAGCAGTACTTC. Residues: CASSRLAAFYEQYF.

This chain uses TRBV5-1 with TRBJ2-1, with 12 bases lining up with TRBD2. The germline V gene encodes CDR1 SGHRS and CDR2 YFSETQ. V lost 4 bases and J lost 5; bases outside the gene matches: 7. This CDR3 has 16 amino acids. The CDR3 DNA reads TGCGCCAGCAGCGTTGGACTAGCGGGAATCAACAATGAGCAGTTCTTC. This encodes CASSVGLAGINNEQFF. The whole variable domain, remainder taken from reference TRBV5-1 and TRBJ2-1, is KAGVTQTPRYLIKTRGQQVTLSCSPISGHRSVSWYQQTPGQGLQFLFEYFSETQRNKGNFPGRFSGRQFSNSRSEMNVSTLELGDSALYLCASSVGLAGINNEQFFGPGTRLTVL.

V usage is TRBV9 and J usage is TRBJ1-5, with TRBD1 as a possible D gene (6 bases). The CDR3 is made up of 15 amino acids. Looked up from germline, CDR1 is SGDLS and CDR2 is YYNGEE. With 0 bases removed from V and 6 bases from J, the gap between germline ends came to 13 bases. The CDR3: CASSVDQGSGQPQHF. CDR3 nucleotide sequence: TGTGCCAGCAGCGTAGATCAGGGGTCGGGTCAGCCCCAGCATTTT. Based on the CDR3 plus reference TRBV9 and TRBJ1-5, the full variable domain is DSGVTQTPKHLITATGQRVTLRCSPRSGDLSVYWYQQSLDQGLQFLIQYYNGEERAKGNILERFSAQQFPDLHSELNLSSLELGDSALYFCASSVDQGSGQPQHFGDGTRLSIL.

This rearrangement joins TRBV28 to TRBJ2-5; 11 bases agree with TRBD1. V lost 6 bases, J lost 5 bases, and 5 bases stayed unmatched. The germline gives CDR1 MDHEN, CDR2 SYDVKM. The length of the CDR3 is 14 residues. Here the CDR3 reads CASSPDRGLETQYF. CDR3 in DNA: TGTGCCAGCAGCCCGGACAGGGGGCTGGAGACCCAGTACTTC.

This clonotype was observed a single time. The chain uses TRBV18 and TRBJ2-3; D perhaps matches TRBD2 (6 bases). V was trimmed by 3 bases and J by 3 bases, leaving 10 bases between them. The CDR3 length is 14 residues. CDR1 and CDR2 from the germline V gene are KGHSH and LQKENI. Here the CDR3 reads CASSPQAGTDTQYF. The CDR3 DNA is TGTGCCAGCTCACCTCAAGCGGGTACAGATACGCAGTATTTT. Filled out from reference TRBV18 and TRBJ2-3, the complete variable domain reads NAGVMQNPRHLVRRRGQEARLRCSPMKGHSHVYWYRQLPEEGLKFMVYLQKENIIDESGMPKERFSAEFPKEGPSILRIQQVVRGDSAAYFCASSPQAGTDTQYFGPGTRLTVL.

The chain combines TRBV29-1 with TRBJ2-2; TRBD2 matches at 9 bases. This CDR3 has 16 residues. V trimming: 0 bases; J trimming: 6 bases; junction bases outside the gene matches: 8. Germline CDR1 SQVTM, CDR2 ANQGSEA. This chain's CDR3 is CSVEDRTGGRAGELFF. The DNA for the CDR3 is TGCAGCGTTGAAGATCGAACAGGCGGGAGGGCCGGGGAGCTGTTTTTT.

The CDR3 loop is CASSARGDYGYTF. The DNA for the CDR3 is TGTGCCAGCAGCGCTAGAGGAGACTATGGCTACACCTTC. J is TRBJ1-2 and V is TRBV11-2; D unresolved. The CDR3 totals 13 residues. CDR1 is SGHAT, CDR2 FQNNGV, per germline. V lost 5 bases and J 3 bases, leaving 10 bases between the germline ends.

This clonotype occurred once. V and J are TRBV7-8 and TRBJ2-3; no firm D call. The CDR3 sequence is 13 residues long. The ends were cut back, 2 bases at V and 5 bases at J, with 8 bases in the middle. The germline CDR1 and CDR2 sequences are SGHVS and FQNEAQ. The CDR3 nucleotides read TGTGCCAGCAGCTTAAGGGTGGTAGATACGCAGTATTTT. Amino acids: CASSLRVVDTQYF.

The chain employs TRBV12-3 or TRBV12-4 and TRBJ2-1, with a tentative D call TRBD2 (6 bases). Trimming left V 1 base short and J 10 bases short, with 11 bases between. The CDR3 runs 13 residues. CDR3 bases: TGTGCCAGCAGTTTAGATGGTAGCGGCGAGCAGTTCTTC. It translates to CASSLDGSGEQFF.

The V call is TRBV28, the J call TRBJ2-5, with TRBD2 identical over 11 bases. Trimming cost V 3 bases and J 0 bases; bases outside gene matches: 12. The CDR3 is 19 amino acids. In germline, CDR1 is MDHEN, CDR2 SYDVKM. The CDR3 here is CASSFGSLAGALYQETQYF. The CDR3 DNA reads TGTGCCAGCAGTTTCGGCTCACTAGCGGGAGCCTTGTACCAAGAGACCCAGTACTTC.

This chain links TRBV2 with TRBJ1-2; D may be TRBD1 (5 bases). Trimming took 3 bases from V and 7 from J, leaving 15 bases between them. Germline V gives CDR1 SNHLY, CDR2 FYNNEI. This CDR3 region has 14 residues. CDR3 residues: CASSDWGSLGGYTF. The CDR3 DNA is TGTGCCAGCAGTGATTGGGGCAGTTTGGGTGGCTACACCTTC.

This clonotype occurred once. The rearrangement links TRBV20-1 to TRBJ2-5; D call uncertain. Between the trimmed V and J ends, which lost 6 bases and 5 bases, there was a span of 19 bases. CDR3 length: 14 amino acids. Germline V CDR1 and CDR2: DFQATT, SNEGSKA (reference sequence). The CDR3: CSAHWSRERETQYF. The DNA of the CDR3 is TGCAGTGCCCATTGGTCCCGAGAACGGGAGACCCAGTACTTC.

The J gene is TRBJ2-1, the V gene TRBV7-8; no clear D. CDR3 length: 12 residues. CDR1 and CDR2 from the germline V gene are SGHVS and FQNEAQ. Trimming removed 0 bases at V and 8 bases at J, with 5 bases between. CDR3 nucleotide sequence: TGTGCCAGCAGCTTAGCGCTCTATGAGCAGTTCTTC. As protein: CASSLALYEQFF.

This chain links TRBV30 with TRBJ2-7; TRBD1 aligns across 7 bases. Per germline, CDR1 GTSNPN and CDR2 SVGIG (reference sequence). The CDR3 is 15 amino acids. After removal of 5 bases from V and 5 bases from J, the junction contained 15 bases not matched to a gene. CDR3 residues: CAWLPGTAARDEQYF. Written as DNA, the CDR3 is TGTGCCTGGCTCCCCGGGACAGCCGCACGTGACGAGCAGTACTTC.

This clonotype showed up just once. This chain joins TRBV12-3 or TRBV12-4 and TRBJ2-1, with unresolved D. The CDR3 has 16 residues. V lost 5 bases, J lost 0 bases, and 14 bases lay in between. The CDR3 nucleotides read TGTGCCAGCAGTCGCGGCGGCCCCGGCTCCTACAATGAGCAGTTCTTC. Translated: CASSRGGPGSYNEQFF.

V is TRBV14 and J is TRBJ1-2, with TRBD1 matching 9 bases. CDR1 is SGHDN, CDR2 FVKESK, per germline. This CDR3 is 14 amino acids long. V shed 5 bases and J 6 bases; nucleotides not matched to a gene: 7. The CDR3 loop reads CASSSWTGVDGYTF. The CDR3 DNA is TGTGCCAGCAGCTCATGGACAGGGGTAGATGGCTACACCTTC.

The genes are TRBV12-5 and TRBJ1-1, with TRBD1 identical over 7 bases. J was trimmed by 4 bases and V by 6 bases; bases with no gene match: 2. The germline gives CDR1 LGHNT, CDR2 FRNRAP. The CDR3 contains 12 residues. The CDR3: CASGPGGTEAFF. As DNA, the CDR3 is TGTGCTAGTGGCCCAGGGGGCACTGAAGCTTTCTTT.

The gene calls are TRBV6-2 or TRBV6-3 and TRBJ2-1; perhaps TRBD2 as D (6 bases). V lost 6 bases to trimming and J lost 1 base, with 16 bases between them. Germline V gene data show CDR1 as MNHEY and CDR2 as SVGEGT. This CDR3 is 16 amino acids long. Here the CDR3 reads CASREVGGPSYNEQFF. The CDR3 nucleotides are TGTGCCAGCAGGGAAGTCGGGGGACCATCCTACAATGAGCAGTTCTTC.

This clonotype was seen just once. J is TRBJ2-7 and V is TRBV7-4; D not certain. The CDR3 totals 16 residues. Germline-derived CDR1 and CDR2 are SGHVT and SQSDAQ. V shed 3 bases and J shed 6 bases, with 21 bases lying between them. The CDR3 sequence is CASSFWGIRRCSEQYF. The DNA for the CDR3 is TGTGCCAGCAGCTTTTGGGGAATTAGACGGTGTTCCGAGCAGTACTTC.

This chain joins TRBV5-6 and TRBJ2-1; 7 bases line up with TRBD1. V was clipped by 4 bases and J by 1 base; unmatched bases: 5. The CDR3 consists of 15 residues. Looked up from germline, CDR1 is SGHDT and CDR2 is YYEEEE. This chain's CDR3 is CASSGRDRSYNEQFF. DNA of the CDR3: TGTGCCAGCAGCGGACGGGACAGATCCTACAATGAGCAGTTCTTC. The whole variable domain, filled in from reference TRBV5-6 and TRBJ2-1, reads DAGVTQSPTHLIKTRGQQVTLRCSPKSGHDTVSWYQQALGQGPQFIFQYYEEEERQRGNFPDRFSGHQFPNYSSELNVNALLLGDSALYLCASSGRDRSYNEQFFGPGTRLTVL.

This clonotype was found once. The chain couples TRBV9 to TRBJ2-2, with D perhaps given as TRBD1 or TRBD2 (5 bases each). Looked up from germline, CDR1 is SGDLS and CDR2 is YYNGEE. The CDR3 loop spans 15 amino acids. Trimming took off 0 bases at V and 0 bases at J, with 6 bases between the two ends. CDR3: CASSVGDPNTGELFF. Written as DNA, the CDR3 is TGTGCCAGCAGCGTAGGGGACCCGAACACCGGGGAGCTGTTTTTT. Full variable domain (missing parts from reference TRBV9 and TRBJ2-2): DSGVTQTPKHLITATGQRVTLRCSPRSGDLSVYWYQQSLDQGLQFLIQYYNGEERAKGNILERFSAQQFPDLHSELNLSSLELGDSALYFCASSVGDPNTGELFFGEGSRLTVL.

The chain employs TRBV7-9 and TRBJ2-5; 9 nucleotides align to TRBD1. Germline assignment: CDR1 SEHNR and CDR2 FQNEAQ (reference sequence). The CDR3 loop spans 14 amino acids. The ends lost 5 bases at V and 3 bases at J; junction bases unmatched: 4. DNA of the CDR3: TGTGCCAGCAGCAACTGGGACAGGGAAGAGACCCAGTACTTC. This codes for CASSNWDREETQYF.

This chain uses TRBV7-8 with TRBJ1-2, with 8 positions matching TRBD1. The CDR3 is 16 residues long. Germline trimming cut 3 bases from V and 4 bases from J; bases unmatched to any gene: 10. Looked up from germline, CDR1 is SGHVS and CDR2 is FQNEAQ. DNA for the CDR3: TGTGCCAGCAGCTTGAGAAGGACAGGGTCTAGCTATGGCTACACCTTC. Its protein product is CASSLRRTGSSYGYTF.

This clonotype was recorded a few times. The CDR3 DNA sequence: TGTGCCAGCAGCCTGGGACAGGGGGCTCAGCCCCAGCATTTT. Translating gives CASSLGQGAQPQHF. The chain recombines TRBV11-2 with TRBJ1-5; 12 positions agree with TRBD1. The ends lost 5 bases at V and 6 bases at J; junction bases unmatched: 2. Germline assignment: CDR1 SGHAT and CDR2 FQNNGV. CDR3 length: 14 amino acids.

The chain uses TRBV29-1 and TRBJ2-7, with a weak D call TRBD2 (6 bases). The ends were cut back, 6 bases at V and 2 bases at J, with 14 bases in the middle. This CDR3 is built from 13 residues. Looked up from germline, CDR1 is SQVTM and CDR2 is ANQGSEA. Here the CDR3 reads CSVRTTTTYEQYF. CDR3 DNA: TGCAGCGTCCGGACTACTACAACCTACGAGCAGTACTTC.

The chain employs TRBV19 and TRBJ2-3; D call uncertain. V lost 3 bases and J lost 5, with 9 bases in between. CDR3 length: 13 residues. CDR1 and CDR2 (germline): LNHDA, SQIVND (reference sequence). The CDR3 DNA is TGTGCCAGTAGTATCGTCGTCGGAGATACGCAGTATTTT. This encodes CASSIVVGDTQYF.

The CDR3 sequence is CSARDSGLAGGYEQYF. For the CDR3, the DNA is TGCAGTGCTAGAGATTCGGGCCTGGCAGGGGGGTACGAGCAGTACTTC. The V gene is TRBV20-1, the J gene TRBJ2-7; the D gene is possibly TRBD1 (7 bases). The V gene lost 0 bases and the J gene lost 4 bases, with 19 bases spanning the gap. Germline CDR1 reads DFQATT; CDR2 reads SNEGSKA (reference sequence). This CDR3 region has 16 residues.

Written as DNA, the CDR3 is TGTGCCAGCAGCTCAGAGACCCCGGGACAGGGGATGCGCGAGCAGTTCTTC. Its protein product is CASSSETPGQGMREQFF. V and J are TRBV13 and TRBJ2-1; 10 bases match TRBD1. The CDR3 runs to 17 residues. The V gene end was trimmed by 4 bases and the J gene end by 10 bases; junction bases not matched to a gene: 16. Germline-derived CDR1 and CDR2 are PRHDT and FYEKMQ (reference sequence).